This TCR beta chain was identified in a study of blood T cell repertoires in COVID-19. V was cut by 1 base and J by 0 bases, with 11 bases left in between. The CDR3 contains 16 residues. In germline, CDR1 is SGHTA, CDR2 FQGNSA. TCRdb's table, derived via immunoSEQ multiplex PCR, lists solely in-frame clones and lacks some. The sample has about 280,000 clones, approximately 86% seen once. The source of this sequence is a woman between 45 and 65 years old who had recovered from COVID-19. This chain uses TRBV7-2 with TRBJ2-3; no firm D call. The sequencing sample was made of peripheral blood. As DNA, the CDR3 is TGTGCCAGCAGCTTAGATAGAGCCCGGAGCACAGATACGCAGTATTTT. Amino acids: CASSLDRARSTDTQYF.